One sample yielded the 6 T cell receptor beta chains listed below, sequenced in a study of Ad26.COV2.S vaccination and SARS-CoV-2 variants. Treatment denoted: over 15 received Ad26.COV2.S at low or high dose, single or two shots; five or six received placebo; per-sample allocation not given. After the first vaccine or placebo injection, samples were drawn on day 63. Only in-frame clones appear in the TCRdb table, and some are missing; sequencing was by immunoSEQ multiplex PCR. The data contain some 240,000 clones, roughly nine tenths of them singletons. The sample here was peripheral blood, taken in a trial of Ad26.COV2.S vaccine versus placebo. These receptors all come from a person aged 18-60 years who received the Ad26.COV2.S COVID-19 vaccine or a placebo.

V usage is TRBV12-3 or TRBV12-4 and J usage is TRBJ2-5; 9 bases are shared with TRBD1. This CDR3 has 12 amino acids. Trimming removed 6 bases from V and 4 bases from J; junction bases left unmatched: 0. CDR3 amino acids: CASRTGGETQYF. CDR3 sequence (DNA): TGTGCCAGCAGGACAGGGGGAGAGACCCAGTACTTC.

This rearrangement joins TRBV7-9 to TRBJ2-1; no reliable D call. Germline CDR1 and CDR2: SEHNR and FQNEAQ (reference sequence). V was shortened by 1 base and J by 6 bases, with 10 bases between the two germline ends. There are 14 residues in the CDR3. This chain's CDR3 is CASSLVRERNEQFF. CDR3 in DNA: TGTGCCAGCAGCTTAGTTCGTGAACGCAATGAGCAGTTCTTC.

The chain has TRBV19 and TRBJ2-6; no clear D. CDR1 is LNHDA and CDR2 is SQIVND in the germline V gene (reference sequence). V was pared by 3 bases and J by 4 bases, with 10 bases between. The CDR3 is 15 amino acids. This CDR3 is CASSIGPAGANVLTF. CDR3 DNA: TGTGCCAGTAGTATCGGCCCCGCCGGGGCCAACGTCCTGACTTTC.

The chain carries TRBV2 and TRBJ2-3; the D gene could be TRBD1 or TRBD2 (5 bases each). The V gene's germline CDR1 is SNHLY and CDR2 FYNNEI. V was trimmed by 6 bases and J by 0 bases, leaving 13 bases between them. The CDR3 is made up of 15 amino acids. CDR3 in amino acids: CASSGDGASTDTQYF. CDR3 nucleotide sequence: TGTGCCAGCAGCGGGGACGGGGCTAGCACAGATACGCAGTATTTT.

This clone was seen once. This chain joins TRBV7-8 and TRBJ2-3; no firm D call. The V and J ends lost 2 bases and 4 bases respectively, with 7 bases between them. CDR1 is SGHVS, CDR2 FQNEAQ, per germline. CDR3 size: 13 residues. CDR3 DNA sequence: TGTGCCAGCAGCTTAACCGTTCCAGATACGCAGTATTTT. Protein: CASSLTVPDTQYF. Supplemented by reference TRBV7-8 and TRBJ2-3, the full variable domain reads GAGVSQSPRYKVAKRGQDVALRCDPISGHVSLFWYQQALGQGPEFLTYFQNEAQLDKSGLPSDRFFAERPEGSVSTLKIQRTQQEDSAVYLCASSLTVPDTQYFGPGTRLTVL.

The rearrangement joins TRBV27 to TRBJ2-1; 7 bases are shared with TRBD1. This CDR3 is built from 13 residues. Unmatched junction bases numbered 4, after V lost 5 bases and J lost 6 bases. The germline V gene encodes CDR1 MNHEY and CDR2 SMNVEV (reference sequence). The CDR3 DNA sequence: TGTGCCAGCAGTATCCGACAGGGCAATGAGCAGTTCTTC. Amino acids: CASSIRQGNEQFF.